What follows are 14 T cell receptor beta chains derived from one specimen sequenced in a study of blood T cell repertoires in COVID-19. Clones were sequenced by immunoSEQ multiplex PCR, and TCRdb holds only the in-frame ones, with some missing. The sample carries 120,000 to 150,000 clones, more than 70% recorded once. Sequencing was carried out using peripheral blood. These receptor sequences come from a human donor in a cohort sampled during active COVID-19.

This clone was observed a single time. The chain couples TRBV7-3 to TRBJ2-7; 8 bases map to TRBD1. Per the germline V gene, CDR1 is SGHTA and CDR2 is FQGTGA. V trimming: 5 bases; J trimming: 3 bases; junction bases outside the gene matches: 12. This CDR3 has 16 amino acids. The CDR3, as DNA: TGTGCCAGCAGCCACCATCGCCCGGACAGGGACTACGAGCAGTACTTC. This sequence encodes CASSHHRPDRDYEQYF.

The chain combines TRBV9 with TRBJ1-4, with D possibly being TRBD1 (5 bases). CDR3 length: 13 residues. Per germline, CDR1 SGDLS and CDR2 YYNGEE. Deletions cut 3 bases from V and 3 bases from J, with 6 bases between. The CDR3 here is CASSGGPNEKLFF. CDR3 in DNA: TGTGCCAGCAGCGGGGGCCCTAATGAAAAACTGTTTTTT.

The chain is built from TRBV4-1 and TRBJ1-2; 10 positions match TRBD1. The germline CDR1 and CDR2 sequences are MGHRA and YSYEKL. The CDR3 runs 15 residues. J was trimmed by 6 bases and V by 4 bases; bases with no gene match: 8. CDR3 sequence (DNA): TGCGCCAGCAGCCCCCGGGACAGGGGCGTCAATGGCTACACCTTC. It encodes CASSPRDRGVNGYTF.

V usage is TRBV13 and J usage is TRBJ2-5, with 7 bases aligning to TRBD1. After removal of 1 base from V and 4 bases from J, the junction contained 3 bases not matched to a gene. This CDR3 has 14 residues. Germline V lookup: CDR1 PRHDT, CDR2 FYEKMQ (reference sequence). DNA for the CDR3: TGTGCCAGCAGCTTAGTGGGGACAGCAGAGACCCAGTACTTC. This gives the protein CASSLVGTAETQYF.

This clone showed up just once. The chain links TRBV6-5 to TRBJ1-2, with D maybe TRBD1 (6 bases). The germline V gene has CDR1 MNHEY and CDR2 SVGAGI. V was clipped by 4 bases and J by 8 bases, with 11 bases between them. The CDR3 spans 12 residues. The CDR3 region is CASSWRQEGYTF. CDR3 DNA sequence: TGTGCCAGCAGTTGGAGACAGGAAGGCTACACCTTC.

V usage is TRBV3-1 (or the pseudogene TRBV3-2) and J usage is TRBJ2-1; 7 bases map to TRBD2. The length of the CDR3 is 15 residues. The ends lost 4 bases at V and 0 bases at J; junction bases unmatched: 3. Germline V gives CDR1 LGHDT, CDR2 YNNKEL (reference sequence). CDR3 DNA: TGTGCCAGCAGCCTTGCGGGGGTCTCCTACAATGAGCAGTTCTTC. Translating it yields CASSLAGVSYNEQFF.

The rearrangement links TRBV7-2 to TRBJ2-7, with TRBD1 as a possible D gene (6 bases). The CDR3 is 15 amino acids. Trimming took off 1 base at V and 4 bases at J, with 14 bases between the two ends. Per germline, CDR1 SGHTA and CDR2 FQGNSA. The CDR3 coding sequence is TGTGCCAGCAGCTTAGTTTGGACAGATTATTACGAGCAGTACTTC. It codes for CASSLVWTDYYEQYF.

This rearrangement joins TRBV6-4 to TRBJ2-1, with 7 bases lining up with TRBD1. The V gene's germline CDR1 is MRHNA and CDR2 SNTAGT. The CDR3 extends over 13 amino acids. Trimming cost V 4 bases and J 6 bases; bases outside gene matches: 3. The CDR3 is CASSVDRSNEQFF. In DNA, the CDR3 is TGTGCCAGCAGTGTGGACAGGTCCAATGAGCAGTTCTTC.

The J gene is TRBJ2-3, the V gene TRBV25-1; tentative D call: TRBD1 (6 bases). Per germline, CDR1 MGHDK and CDR2 SYGVNS. CDR3 length: 14 residues. V lost 6 bases and J 0 bases, leaving 10 bases between the germline ends. CDR3 sequence: CASRGTLSTDTQYF. CDR3 sequence (DNA): TGTGCCAGCAGGGGGACATTAAGCACAGATACGCAGTATTTT.

The CDR3 loop reads CASSGTGWYNEQFF. The CDR3 DNA reads TGTGCCAGCAGCGGGACAGGGTGGTACAATGAGCAGTTCTTC. The rearrangement joins TRBV6-2 or TRBV6-3 to TRBJ2-1; the match to TRBD1 covers 9 bases. The CDR3 runs 14 residues. Germline values: CDR1 MNHEY, CDR2 SVGEGT. The junction had 4 bases not matched to a gene; V was cut back by 6 bases and J by 4 bases.

The chain carries TRBV5-4 and TRBJ1-2, with TRBD1 identical over 8 bases. Germline CDR1 reads SGHNT; CDR2 reads YYREEE (reference sequence). Trimming removed 4 bases from V and 2 bases from J; junction bases left unmatched: 4. This CDR3 has 14 residues. The CDR3, as DNA: TGTGCCAGCAGCGTGAACAGGGGGAACTATGGCTACACCTTC. It specifies CASSVNRGNYGYTF.

The chain uses TRBV2 and TRBJ2-1; 9 nucleotides align to TRBD1. Germline assignment: CDR1 SNHLY and CDR2 FYNNEI. V lost 3 bases, J lost 7 bases, and 4 bases stayed unmatched. This CDR3 region has 14 residues. The CDR3 bases are TGTGCCAGCAGTGACGGGACAGGGTGGAATGAGCAGTTCTTC. This translates into CASSDGTGWNEQFF. The full variable domain, in which reference TRBV2 and TRBJ2-1 provide the parts outside the CDR3, is EPEVTQTPSHQVTQMGQEVILRCVPISNHLYFYWYRQILGQKVEFLVSFYNNEISEKSEIFDDQFSVERPDGSNFTLKIRSTKLEDSAMYFCASSDGTGWNEQFFGPGTRLTVL.

The rearrangement uses TRBV19 and TRBJ1-2; D call uncertain. The CDR3 is 13 residues long. Germline lookup yields CDR1 LNHDA and CDR2 SQIVND (reference sequence). With 8 bases removed from V and 2 bases from J, the gap between germline ends came to 12 bases. The DNA of the CDR3 is TGTGCCAGTTCCGCTGAGGGAAACTATGGCTACACCTTC. It encodes CASSAEGNYGYTF.

This chain joins TRBV6-5 and TRBJ2-2, with unresolved D. There are 16 residues in the CDR3. V was trimmed by 1 base and J by 0 bases, leaving 9 bases between them. Per the germline V gene, CDR1 is MNHEY and CDR2 is SVGAGI. This CDR3 is CASSYFAPPNTGELFF. DNA of the CDR3: TGTGCCAGCAGTTACTTCGCGCCACCGAACACCGGGGAGCTGTTTTTT.